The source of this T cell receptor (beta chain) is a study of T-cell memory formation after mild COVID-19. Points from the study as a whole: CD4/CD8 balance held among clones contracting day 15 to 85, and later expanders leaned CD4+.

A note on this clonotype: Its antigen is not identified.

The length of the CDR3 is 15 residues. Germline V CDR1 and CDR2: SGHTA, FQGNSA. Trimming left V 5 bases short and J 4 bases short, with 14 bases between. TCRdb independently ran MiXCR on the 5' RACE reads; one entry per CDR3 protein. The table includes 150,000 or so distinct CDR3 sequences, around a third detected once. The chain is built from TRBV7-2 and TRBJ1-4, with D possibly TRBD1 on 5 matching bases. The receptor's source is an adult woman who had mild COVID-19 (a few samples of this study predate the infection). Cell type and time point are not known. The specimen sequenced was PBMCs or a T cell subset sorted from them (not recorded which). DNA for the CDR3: TGTGCCAGCAGCGCTCTACAGGTCCTTAATGAAAAACTGTTTTTT. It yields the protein CASSALQVLNEKLFF.